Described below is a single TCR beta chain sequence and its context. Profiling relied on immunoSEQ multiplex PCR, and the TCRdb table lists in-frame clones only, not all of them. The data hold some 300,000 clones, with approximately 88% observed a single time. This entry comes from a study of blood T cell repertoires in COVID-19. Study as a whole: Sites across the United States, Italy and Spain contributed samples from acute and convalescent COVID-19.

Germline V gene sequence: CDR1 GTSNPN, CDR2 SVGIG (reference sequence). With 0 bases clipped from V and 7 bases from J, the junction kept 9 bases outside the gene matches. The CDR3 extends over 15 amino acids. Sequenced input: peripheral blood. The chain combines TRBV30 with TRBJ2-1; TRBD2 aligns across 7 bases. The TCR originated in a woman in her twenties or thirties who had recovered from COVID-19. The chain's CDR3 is CAWSVWTGGLNEQFF. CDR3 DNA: TGTGCCTGGAGTGTATGGACGGGGGGATTGAATGAGCAGTTCTTC.